This TCR beta chain was retrieved from a study of CD8 T cells in ankylosing spondylitis. This clonotype came up a few times. Its target is not known. TCRdb analysed the 5' RACE reads with MiXCR anew, one entry per CDR3 protein. This sample carries roughly 250,000 distinct CDR3 sequences, 8% to 9.5% of them seen once, and the ten largest clones take under 7.5%. Study findings and constraints: Roughly eight highly homologous variants made up a TCR beta motif, and this motif appeared characteristic of ankylosing spondylitis blood. Disease-linked clones were reportedly significantly enriched in matched ankylosing spondylitis synovial fluid.

Germline CDR1 and CDR2: SGHTA and FQGNSA. CDR3 length: 14 residues. Trimming pared 5 bases from V and 7 bases from J, leaving 15 bases between. This clonotype was obtained from a male donor with ankylosing spondylitis or in good health (not recorded which). The chain uses TRBV7-2 and TRBJ2-1; D unresolved. The specimen sequenced was blood, either unsorted or a sorted T cell fraction (not recorded which). The CDR3 protein is CASSRLPAGNEQFF. In DNA form, the CDR3 reads TGTGCCAGCAGCCGACTCCCGGCCGGGAATGAGCAGTTCTTC.